This TCR beta chain was profiled in a study of T cells in Graves' hyperthyroidism and ophthalmopathy. General study points: In the blood, most expanded thyroid clonotypes above 0.001 appeared as well.

With respect to this clonotype: The target antigen is unknown.

Template material for amplifying TCR beta CDR3 regions consisted of RNA transcripts. During a first-round RT-PCR of the TCR CDR3, the HTBI primer set was used. TCRdb re-called the multiplex PCR reads through MiXCR, storing one row per CDR3 protein. This table holds over 500,000 distinct CDR3 sequences, roughly a sixth found once. Trimming left V 3 bases short and J 3 bases short, with 12 bases between. The CDR3 extends over 14 amino acids. The V gene's germline CDR1 is SGDLS and CDR2 YYNGEE. The origin of this receptor is a woman aged 30 to 39 with Graves' ophthalmopathy. The V gene is TRBV9, the J gene TRBJ1-1; D not certain. Sequencing was performed on blood. As DNA, the CDR3 is TGTGCCAGCAGCGGGTTAGCAGTAGACACTGAAGCTTTCTTT. Translating gives CASSGLAVDTEAFF.